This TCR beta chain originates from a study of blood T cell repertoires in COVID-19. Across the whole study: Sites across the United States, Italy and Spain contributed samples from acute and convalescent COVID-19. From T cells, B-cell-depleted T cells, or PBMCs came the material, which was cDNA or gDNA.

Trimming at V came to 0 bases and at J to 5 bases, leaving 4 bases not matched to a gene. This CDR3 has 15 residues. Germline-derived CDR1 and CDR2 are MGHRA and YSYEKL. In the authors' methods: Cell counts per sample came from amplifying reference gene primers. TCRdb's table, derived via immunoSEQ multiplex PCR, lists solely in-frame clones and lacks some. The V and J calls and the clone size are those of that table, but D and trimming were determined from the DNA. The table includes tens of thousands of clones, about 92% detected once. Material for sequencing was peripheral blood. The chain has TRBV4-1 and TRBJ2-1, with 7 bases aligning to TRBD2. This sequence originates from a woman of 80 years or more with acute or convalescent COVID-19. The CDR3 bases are TGCGCCAGCAGCCAAGATCCAGCGGGGAACAATGAGCAGTTCTTC. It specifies CASSQDPAGNNEQFF.